The 6 T cell receptor beta chains given below trace back to one sample, sequenced in a study of T cells in localized non-small cell lung cancer. The protocol was immunoSEQ multiplex PCR, while the TCRdb copy is restricted to in-frame clones and leaves out a portion. The sample lists around 41,000 clones, roughly 86% occurring once. This sample comprised peripheral blood, obtained before any cancer treatment. The receptors originated from a woman aged 18 to 50 with stage III lung adenocarcinoma.

This rearrangement joins TRBV10-3 to TRBJ1-3, with D possibly TRBD1 on 5 matching bases. V lost 8 bases and J 3 bases, leaving 11 bases between the germline ends. CDR1 is ENHRY and CDR2 is SYGVKD in the germline V gene. The CDR3 consists of 13 residues. CDR3 bases: TGTGCCATCGGCGGGACGCTTGGAAACACCATATATTTT. Its translation: CAIGGTLGNTIYF.

V is TRBV9 and J is TRBJ2-2; D unclear. CDR1 and CDR2 (germline): SGDLS, YYNGEE. The CDR3 spans 15 residues. V lost 3 bases, J lost 0 bases, and 9 bases lay in between. CDR3: CASSATDSNTGELFF. CDR3 bases: TGTGCCAGCAGCGCAACAGATTCGAACACCGGGGAGCTGTTTTTT.

This chain uses TRBV6-5 with TRBJ2-7; TRBD1 agrees at 7 bases. Per germline, CDR1 MNHEY and CDR2 SVGAGI. J gave up 4 bases and V 5 bases, and 8 bases lay outside the gene matches. CDR3 length: 14 residues. The CDR3 DNA reads as TGTGCCAGCAGTCCCGGGACAGCCTGGTACGAGCAGTACTTC. It translates to CASSPGTAWYEQYF.

The chain has TRBV29-1 and TRBJ2-7; 8 bases line up with TRBD2. The germline V gene has CDR1 SQVTM and CDR2 ANQGSEA. The CDR3 spans 12 residues. V was pared by 6 bases and J by 3 bases, with 4 bases of the junction left unmatched. The CDR3 region is CSVGREFYEQYF. CDR3 DNA: TGCAGCGTCGGGAGGGAATTCTACGAGCAGTACTTC.

The CDR3 sequence: CASSFPREDAPLHF. CDR3 DNA: TGTGCCAGCAGCTTCCCCAGGGAGGATGCACCCCTCCACTTT. The V and J genes are TRBV7-8 and TRBJ1-6; possibly TRBD1 for D (5 bases). The CDR3 has 14 residues. Trimming shortened V by 3 bases and J by 11 bases, and 14 bases separated the two germline ends. CDR1 is SGHVS and CDR2 is FQNEAQ in the germline V gene.

J is TRBJ2-3 and V is TRBV5-1; weak D call: TRBD1 (6 bases). CDR3 size: 14 residues. The germline V gene has CDR1 SGHRS and CDR2 YFSETQ. Trimming took off 4 bases at V and 0 bases at J, with 9 bases between the two ends. This chain's CDR3 is CASSPGQSTDTQYF. CDR3 DNA: TGCGCCAGCAGCCCTGGACAGAGCACAGATACGCAGTATTTT.